This T cell receptor beta chain was identified during a study of Ad26.COV2.S vaccination and SARS-CoV-2 variants. Assay: immunoSEQ multiplex PCR; the TCRdb copy retains only in-frame clones and omits some. Of roughly 510,000 clones in the sample, about 83% were seen once. The germline CDR1 and CDR2 sequences are LGHNA and YSLEER. This CDR3 contains 13 residues. Trimming removed 1 base at V and 10 bases at J, with 12 bases between. On this clone: Antigen: not known.

This sample's treatment: around 19 received Ad26.COV2.S at low or high dose, single or two shots; 5 received placebo; per-sample allocation not given. Sample collection was performed on day 63 after the first vaccine or placebo injection. In Boston, an adult donor aged 18-55 years took part. The study used a vaccine consisting of an Ad26 vector that expressed Wuhan-strain SARS-CoV-2 spike. Regarding the study as a whole: Analytic work on TCR breadth and depth might have understated the full extent of total T cell responses. While placebo recipients had lower spike-specific TCR breadth, vaccine recipients had more.

The receptor's source is a person aged 18-65 years who received the Ad26.COV2.S COVID-19 vaccine or a placebo. Material: peripheral blood, obtained in a trial of Ad26.COV2.S vaccine versus placebo. This chain joins TRBV4-3 and TRBJ2-3, with D tentatively TRBD1 or TRBD2 (5 bases each). The CDR3 is CASSQGRDLAQYF. As DNA, the CDR3 is TGCGCCAGCAGCCAAGGCCGGGACCTAGCGCAGTATTTT.